This TCR beta chain was captured in a study of T cell repertoires in cytomegalovirus infection. Study-wide context: Used in the study were CMV epitopes, some recently identified and HLA-C-restricted, others well-studied and HLA-B-restricted. From public TCR beta signatures came an indication of both CMV infection and matching HLA type.

Germline V CDR1 and CDR2: SGHVS, FNYEAQ. CDR3 size: 10 residues. Study observations and caveats: The study found HLA-C-restricted CMV-specific TCR beta clonotypes dominating the ex vivo response.

Each CDR3 protein is one row after TCRdb ran MiXCR on the reads. Altogether 200,000 to 250,000 distinct CDR3 sequences are present, 35% to 40% being singletons, with the ten largest covering 59%. This clonotype was recorded once. Its antigen is undetermined. The V gene is TRBV7-6, the J gene TRBJ2-7, with D maybe TRBD1 (5 bases). Sequenced here: CD8+ T cells from cultured PBMCs, sampled from culture after CMV antigen stimulation. This receptor was taken from a human donor in good health (CMV status not recorded). Some clones in this sample may be carry-over from other donors' samples. The CDR3 is CAFRDYEQYF. CDR3 bases: TGTGCTTTCAGGGATTACGAGCAGTACTTC.